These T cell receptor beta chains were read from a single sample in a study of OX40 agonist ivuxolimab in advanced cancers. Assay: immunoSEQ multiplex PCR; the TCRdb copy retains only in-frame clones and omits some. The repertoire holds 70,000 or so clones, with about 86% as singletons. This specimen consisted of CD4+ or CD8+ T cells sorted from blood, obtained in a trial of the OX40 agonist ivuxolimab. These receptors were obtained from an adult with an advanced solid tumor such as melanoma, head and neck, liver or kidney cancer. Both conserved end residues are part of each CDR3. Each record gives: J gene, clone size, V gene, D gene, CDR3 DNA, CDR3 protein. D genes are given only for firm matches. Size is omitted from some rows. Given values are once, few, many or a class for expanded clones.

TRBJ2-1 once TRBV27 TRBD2 TGTGCCAGCAGTTTAGGACTCCTAGCGGGAGGTAACAATGAGCAGTTCTTC CASSLGLLAGGNNEQFF
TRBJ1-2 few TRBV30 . TGTGCCTGGATCGCGCAGGAATATGGCTACACCTTC CAWIAQEYGYTF
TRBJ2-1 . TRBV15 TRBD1 TGTGCCACCAGCACGCCAAACCAAGACAGGGGCGATGAGCAGTTCTTC CATSTPNQDRGDEQFF
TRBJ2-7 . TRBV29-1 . TGCAGCGTTGAAGATCCGAAGAAAGACGAGCAGTACTTC CSVEDPKKDEQYF
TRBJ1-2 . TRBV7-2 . TGTGCCAGCAGCTTAGTGTACAGGGCGGACTATGGCTACACCTTC CASSLVYRADYGYTF
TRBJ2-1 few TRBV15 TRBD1 TGTGCCACCAGCAGAGATCGGGCAGGGGGCGATGAGCAGTTCTTC CATSRDRAGGDEQFF
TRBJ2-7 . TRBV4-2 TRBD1 TGTGCCAGCAGCCCCGGACAGGGGGACCCCTACGAGCAGTACTTC CASSPGQGDPYEQYF
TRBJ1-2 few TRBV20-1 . TGCAGTGCTAGCAGGGGTGGAGGCTACACCTTC CSASRGGGYTF
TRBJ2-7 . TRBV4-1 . TGCGCCAGCAGCCAAGATACAGCTCCCTACGAGCAGTACTTC CASSQDTAPYEQYF
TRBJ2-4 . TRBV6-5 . TGTGCCAGCAGTCCGGACAGAGCCAAAAACATTCAGTACTTC CASSPDRAKNIQYF
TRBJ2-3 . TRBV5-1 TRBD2 TGCGCCAGCAGCTCACCGGGACTAGCGGGGACCATAATTGCGGATACGCAGTATTTT CASSSPGLAGTIIADTQYF